This T cell receptor beta chain originates from a study of blood T cell repertoires in COVID-19. For the study at large: COVID-19 samples collected from the United States, Italy and Spain covered acute and convalescent phases. T cells, B-cell-depleted T cells, or PBMCs supplied cDNA or gDNA.

CDR3 length: 14 residues. Trimming took off 5 bases at V and 7 bases at J, with 15 bases between the two ends. Looked up from germline, CDR1 is LNHDA and CDR2 is SQIVND (reference sequence). Per the original methods: Amplification of reference gene primers provided the estimated nucleated cell counts. Here immunoSEQ multiplex PCR was the method, and the copy in TCRdb shows in-frame clones only, minus some. V, J and clone size are those of that table, while D and trimming were read from the DNA. The table includes about 520,000 clones, over 75% detected once. V is TRBV19 and J is TRBJ1-5, with a possible D match to TRBD1 (6 bases). This sequence originates from a human donor in a cohort sampled during active COVID-19. Specimen: peripheral blood. The CDR3 here is CASSPMDSPQPQHF. The CDR3, as DNA: TGTGCCAGTAGTCCGATGGACAGTCCCCAGCCCCAGCATTTT.